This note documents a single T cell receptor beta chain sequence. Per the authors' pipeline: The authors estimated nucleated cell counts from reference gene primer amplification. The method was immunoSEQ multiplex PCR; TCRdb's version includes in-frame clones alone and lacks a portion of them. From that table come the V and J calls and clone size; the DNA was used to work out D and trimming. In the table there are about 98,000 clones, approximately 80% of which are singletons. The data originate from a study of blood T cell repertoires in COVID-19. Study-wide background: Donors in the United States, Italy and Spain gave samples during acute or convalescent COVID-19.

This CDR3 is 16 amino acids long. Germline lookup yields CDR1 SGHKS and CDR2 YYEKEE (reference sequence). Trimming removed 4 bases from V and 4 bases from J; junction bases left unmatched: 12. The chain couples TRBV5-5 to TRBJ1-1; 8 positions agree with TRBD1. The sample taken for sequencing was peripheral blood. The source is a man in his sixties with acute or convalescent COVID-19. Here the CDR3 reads CASSLYPGTGGTEAFF. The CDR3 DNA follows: TGTGCCAGCAGCCTTTACCCCGGAACAGGGGGCACTGAAGCTTTCTTT.